These T cell receptor beta chains were read from a single sample in a study of cytomegalovirus exposure and HLA in healthy donors. Here immunoSEQ multiplex PCR was the method, and the copy in TCRdb shows in-frame clones only, minus some. The table includes approximately 150,000 clones, roughly 80% detected once. The sequenced sample consisted of PBMCs. The receptors stem from a woman aged 60-75 years in good health and CMV-seronegative. The CDR3 runs from the conserved cysteine through the conserved F or W. The order of the fields is J gene, D gene, clone size, V gene, CDR3 protein, CDR3 DNA. A D gene is named only where the DNA matches it firmly. For some rows the clone size is stated as once, few or many, or as a class when expanded; others skip it.

J gene: TRBJ1-1
D gene: .
clone size: .
V gene: TRBV6-5
CDR3 protein: CATTGGGGNTEAFF
CDR3 DNA: TGTGCCACCACCGGGGGAGGAGGGAACACTGAAGCTTTCTTT

J gene: TRBJ1-6
D gene: .
clone size: .
V gene: TRBV5-1
CDR3 protein: CASSLEGVGSPLHF
CDR3 DNA: TGCGCCAGCAGCTTGGAAGGGGTCGGATCACCCCTCCACTTT

J gene: TRBJ1-5
D gene: .
clone size: few
V gene: TRBV28
CDR3 protein: CASSPRRQGRPYSNQPQHF
CDR3 DNA: TGTGCCAGCAGTCCCCGCCGGCAGGGCCGACCTTATAGCAATCAGCCCCAGCATTTT

J gene: TRBJ1-2
D gene: .
clone size: many
V gene: TRBV28
CDR3 protein: CASRPNSNYGYTF
CDR3 DNA: TGTGCCAGCAGACCAAACAGCAACTATGGCTACACCTTC

J gene: TRBJ2-6
D gene: TRBD2
clone size: .
V gene: TRBV9
CDR3 protein: CASSRLGLAGSSGANVLTF
CDR3 DNA: TGTGCCAGCAGCCGCCTGGGGCTAGCGGGGTCCTCTGGGGCCAACGTCCTGACTTTC

J gene: TRBJ2-1
D gene: .
clone size: .
V gene: TRBV6-5
CDR3 protein: CASSSRRDYNEQFF
CDR3 DNA: TGTGCCAGCAGTTCTCGCCGGGACTACAATGAGCAGTTCTTC

J gene: TRBJ1-6
D gene: .
clone size: .
V gene: TRBV27
CDR3 protein: CASRTGRYNSPLHF
CDR3 DNA: TGTGCCAGCAGAACAGGGAGATATAATTCACCCCTCCACTTT

J gene: TRBJ2-5
D gene: TRBD2
clone size: .
V gene: TRBV2
CDR3 protein: CASSVLAGLEETQYF
CDR3 DNA: TGTGCCAGCAGTGTACTAGCGGGGTTAGAAGAGACCCAGTACTTC

J gene: TRBJ1-2
D gene: .
clone size: .
V gene: TRBV5-1
CDR3 protein: CASNGGDTYGYTF
CDR3 DNA: TGCGCCAGCAATGGGGGGGATACCTATGGCTACACCTTC

J gene: TRBJ1-4
D gene: .
clone size: .
V gene: TRBV6-1
CDR3 protein: CASSEDMKRTWGGNEKLFF
CDR3 DNA: TGTGCCAGCAGTGAAGACATGAAACGGACTTGGGGGGGGAATGAAAAACTGTTTTTT

J gene: TRBJ1-2
D gene: TRBD1
clone size: .
V gene: TRBV7-8
CDR3 protein: CASSWGQNYGYTF
CDR3 DNA: TGTGCCAGCAGCTGGGGACAGAACTATGGCTACACCTTC

J gene: TRBJ1-2
D gene: .
clone size: .
V gene: TRBV5-8
CDR3 protein: CASSNPTEPSNYGYTF
CDR3 DNA: TGTGCCAGCAGCAACCCGACAGAGCCGTCTAACTATGGCTACACCTTC

J gene: TRBJ1-1
D gene: .
clone size: .
V gene: TRBV5-6
CDR3 protein: CASSLAGLTEAFF
CDR3 DNA: TGTGCCAGCAGCCTGGCAGGTCTCACTGAAGCTTTCTTT

J gene: TRBJ2-4
D gene: TRBD2
clone size: .
V gene: TRBV30
CDR3 protein: CAWSPLSGRGNIQYF
CDR3 DNA: TGTGCCTGGAGTCCGCTGAGCGGGAGGGGGAACATTCAGTACTTC

J gene: TRBJ1-2
D gene: .
clone size: few
V gene: TRBV30
CDR3 protein: CAWILDGNPAYGYTF
CDR3 DNA: TGTGCCTGGATTTTGGACGGGAACCCCGCCTATGGCTACACCTTC

J gene: TRBJ2-3
D gene: TRBD2
clone size: .
V gene: TRBV5-4
CDR3 protein: CASSLAKLAGEVYTQYF
CDR3 DNA: TGTGCCAGCAGCTTGGCCAAGCTAGCGGGGGAAGTTTATACGCAGTATTTT

J gene: TRBJ2-5
D gene: .
clone size: .
V gene: TRBV5-1
CDR3 protein: CASSLDAGRGETQYF
CDR3 DNA: TGCGCCAGCAGCTTGGACGCGGGACGAGGGGAGACCCAGTACTTC

J gene: TRBJ2-7
D gene: .
clone size: .
V gene: TRBV11-2
CDR3 protein: CASSSRSGGSFYEQYF
CDR3 DNA: TGTGCCAGCAGCTCTCGAAGTGGGGGGTCGTTTTACGAGCAGTACTTC

J gene: TRBJ2-5
D gene: TRBD1
clone size: .
V gene: TRBV5-8
CDR3 protein: CASSPSDRGRQQETQYF
CDR3 DNA: TGTGCCAGCAGCCCATCCGACAGGGGGAGGCAACAAGAGACCCAGTACTTC

J gene: TRBJ2-7
D gene: .
clone size: .
V gene: TRBV6-1
CDR3 protein: CASSEDLNRVGQYF
CDR3 DNA: TGTGCCAGCAGTGAAGACTTGAACAGGGTGGGGCAGTACTTC

J gene: TRBJ2-5
D gene: TRBD2
clone size: .
V gene: TRBV4-1
CDR3 protein: CASSPGGAGGQETQYF
CDR3 DNA: TGCGCCAGCAGCCCCGGGGGAGCGGGGGGGCAAGAGACCCAGTACTTC

J gene: TRBJ2-2
D gene: .
clone size: .
V gene: TRBV5-1
CDR3 protein: CASSFGDSGKAGELFF
CDR3 DNA: TGCGCCAGCAGCTTTGGGGACTCCGGTAAGGCCGGGGAGCTGTTTTTT

J gene: TRBJ2-3
D gene: TRBD2
clone size: .
V gene: TRBV28
CDR3 protein: CASKIGGSGSPDTQYF
CDR3 DNA: TGTGCCAGCAAAATTGGGGGTAGCGGGAGCCCAGATACGCAGTATTTT

J gene: TRBJ2-7
D gene: TRBD1
clone size: .
V gene: TRBV5-5
CDR3 protein: CASSRGQDYEQYF
CDR3 DNA: TGTGCCAGCAGCCGCGGACAGGACTACGAGCAGTACTTC

J gene: TRBJ2-3
D gene: TRBD2
clone size: .
V gene: TRBV28
CDR3 protein: CASSLRGVSTDTQYF
CDR3 DNA: TGTGCCAGCAGTTTACGGGGGGTCAGCACAGATACGCAGTATTTT

J gene: TRBJ1-5
D gene: .
clone size: .
V gene: TRBV19
CDR3 protein: CASSIGGDSQPQHF
CDR3 DNA: TGTGCCAGTAGTATTGGAGGGGATTCGCAGCCCCAGCATTTT

J gene: TRBJ1-1
D gene: .
clone size: few
V gene: TRBV9
CDR3 protein: CASSVFGSEDTEAFF
CDR3 DNA: TGTGCCAGCAGCGTTTTTGGGTCGGAGGACACTGAAGCTTTCTTT

J gene: TRBJ2-5
D gene: .
clone size: .
V gene: TRBV11-3
CDR3 protein: CASSLGREETQYF
CDR3 DNA: TGTGCCAGCAGCTTAGGACGGGAAGAGACCCAGTACTTC

J gene: TRBJ1-5
D gene: TRBD1
clone size: .
V gene: TRBV28
CDR3 protein: CASSPYRGFRPQHF
CDR3 DNA: TGTGCCAGCAGTCCTTACAGGGGCTTTCGGCCCCAGCATTTT

J gene: TRBJ2-7
D gene: TRBD1
clone size: .
V gene: TRBV5-1
CDR3 protein: CASSSRDRGGEQYF
CDR3 DNA: TGCGCCAGCAGTAGCCGGGACAGGGGAGGCGAGCAGTACTTC

J gene: TRBJ2-5
D gene: .
clone size: few
V gene: TRBV19
CDR3 protein: CASSTQAFYQETQYF
CDR3 DNA: TGTGCCAGTAGTACCCAGGCCTTTTACCAAGAGACCCAGTACTTC

J gene: TRBJ2-5
D gene: .
clone size: .
V gene: TRBV5-1
CDR3 protein: CASSPRTLGVSETQYF
CDR3 DNA: TGCGCCAGCAGCCCCCGGACATTAGGGGTATCAGAGACCCAGTACTTC

J gene: TRBJ1-2
D gene: TRBD1
clone size: .
V gene: TRBV2
CDR3 protein: CASSNRGQLGGYTF
CDR3 DNA: TGTGCCAGCAGCAACAGGGGGCAGTTGGGTGGCTACACCTTC

J gene: TRBJ2-1
D gene: .
clone size: .
V gene: TRBV30
CDR3 protein: CAWRATTYYNEQFF
CDR3 DNA: TGTGCCTGGAGGGCCACAACATATTACAATGAGCAGTTCTTC

J gene: TRBJ2-7
D gene: .
clone size: once
V gene: TRBV5-1
CDR3 protein: CASSPGSSYEQYF
CDR3 DNA: TGCGCCAGCAGCCCGGGGAGCTCCTACGAGCAGTACTTC

J gene: TRBJ1-1
D gene: .
clone size: few
V gene: TRBV28
CDR3 protein: CATMTDTEAFF
CDR3 DNA: TGTGCCACCATGACAGACACTGAAGCTTTCTTT

J gene: TRBJ2-1
D gene: .
clone size: .
V gene: TRBV19
CDR3 protein: CASTSSYNEQFF
CDR3 DNA: TGTGCCAGTACTAGCTCCTACAATGAGCAGTTCTTC

J gene: TRBJ2-1
D gene: .
clone size: .
V gene: TRBV20-1
CDR3 protein: CSATRTEQFF
CDR3 DNA: TGCAGTGCTACCCGGACAGAGCAGTTCTTC

J gene: TRBJ1-5
D gene: .
clone size: .
V gene: TRBV6-1
CDR3 protein: CATGGVNNQPQHF
CDR3 DNA: TGTGCCACCGGGGGGGTCAACAATCAGCCCCAGCATTTT

J gene: TRBJ2-6
D gene: TRBD1
clone size: .
V gene: TRBV28
CDR3 protein: CASSLKGQPANVLTF
CDR3 DNA: TGTGCCAGCAGTTTAAAGGGACAGCCGGCCAACGTCCTGACTTTC

J gene: TRBJ2-5
D gene: .
clone size: .
V gene: TRBV5-1
CDR3 protein: CASSLEGLKQETQYF
CDR3 DNA: TGCGCCAGCAGCTTGGAGGGACTTAAACAAGAGACCCAGTACTTC

J gene: TRBJ2-1
D gene: .
clone size: .
V gene: TRBV10-1
CDR3 protein: CASSAGLYSSYNEQFF
CDR3 DNA: TGCGCCAGCAGTGCAGGACTGTACAGCTCCTACAATGAGCAGTTCTTC

J gene: TRBJ2-1
D gene: .
clone size: once
V gene: TRBV14
CDR3 protein: CASSQGTRGEQFF
CDR3 DNA: TGTGCCAGCAGCCAAGGGACGAGAGGGGAGCAGTTCTTC

J gene: TRBJ2-7
D gene: TRBD1
clone size: .
V gene: TRBV10-1
CDR3 protein: CASSERGQGRYEQYF
CDR3 DNA: TGCGCCAGCAGTGAAAGGGGACAGGGGCGCTACGAGCAGTACTTC

J gene: TRBJ1-4
D gene: TRBD1
clone size: .
V gene: TRBV6-6
CDR3 protein: CASSRDRGLNEKLFF
CDR3 DNA: TGTGCCAGCAGTAGGGACAGGGGTCTTAATGAAAAACTGTTTTTT

J gene: TRBJ2-1
D gene: TRBD1
clone size: .
V gene: TRBV28
CDR3 protein: CASRSTRDRGLNEQFF
CDR3 DNA: TGTGCCAGCAGGTCCACCCGGGACAGGGGGCTCAATGAGCAGTTCTTC

J gene: TRBJ1-5
D gene: .
clone size: .
V gene: TRBV2
CDR3 protein: CANLAGNIRNQPQHF
CDR3 DNA: TGTGCCAACCTGGCGGGCAATATTAGGAATCAGCCCCAGCATTTT

J gene: TRBJ2-2
D gene: .
clone size: .
V gene: TRBV5-1
CDR3 protein: CASSLEGNTGELFF
CDR3 DNA: TGCGCCAGCAGCTTAGAGGGGAACACCGGGGAGCTGTTTTTT

J gene: TRBJ1-2
D gene: TRBD1
clone size: .
V gene: TRBV5-1
CDR3 protein: CASSLENRGLGYGYTF
CDR3 DNA: TGCGCCAGCAGCTTGGAGAACAGGGGGCTGGGCTATGGCTACACCTTC

J gene: TRBJ2-7
D gene: TRBD2
clone size: .
V gene: TRBV5-4
CDR3 protein: CASSRGLAAYEQYF
CDR3 DNA: TGTGCCAGCAGTCGAGGACTAGCGGCCTACGAGCAGTACTTC

J gene: TRBJ1-1
D gene: TRBD1
clone size: few
V gene: TRBV4-1
CDR3 protein: CASSQDRPGGGWTEAFF
CDR3 DNA: TGCGCCAGCAGCCAAGACCGGCCAGGGGGCGGATGGACTGAAGCTTTCTTT